The rows below give T cell receptor beta chains drawn from one sample of a study of cytomegalovirus exposure and HLA in healthy donors. Produced via immunoSEQ multiplex PCR; TCRdb's table is partial and in-frame only. The sample has about 190,000 clones; the top ten hold around 0.95%. Sequencing used PBMCs. These receptors came from a woman aged 25 to 39 in good health and CMV-seropositive. The CDR3 runs from the conserved cysteine through the conserved F or W. The order of the fields is J gene, D gene, V gene, CDR3 DNA, CDR3 protein. The D gene is left open where the match is weak.

TRBJ1-2,.,TRBV7-2,TGTGCCAGCAGCTTAGAGGCGGGGATGACCTTC,CASSLEAGMTF
TRBJ1-2,TRBD1,TRBV27,TGTGCCAGCAGTTCATACATGGGACAGGGGGCTTTAGGCTACACCTTC,CASSSYMGQGALGYTF
TRBJ1-5,.,TRBV19,TGTGCCAGTAGTCCTAGTTTCAGTGAGCGGGCCCAGCATTTT,CASSPSFSERAQHF
TRBJ2-3,TRBD2,TRBV5-1,TGCGCCAGCAGCTTCAGCGGGGAAACAGATACGCAGTATTTT,CASSFSGETDTQYF
TRBJ1-2,.,TRBV18,TGTGCCAGCTCACCCGACAGCAACTATGGCTACACCTTC,CASSPDSNYGYTF
TRBJ1-1,.,TRBV18,TGTGCCAGCTCACCCTGGGAGGGCGGCATGAACACTGAAGCTTTCTTT,CASSPWEGGMNTEAFF
TRBJ2-7,.,TRBV4-3,TGCGCCAGCAGCCCGACGCCGGTCAATAAGGGGGAGCAGTACTTC,CASSPTPVNKGEQYF
TRBJ1-1,TRBD1,TRBV6-5,TGTGCCAGCAGATCGACAGGGGGCGGGAAGGGGGCTTTCTTT,CASRSTGGGKGAFF
TRBJ1-1,.,TRBV18,TGTGCCAGCTCACCACCGGCCATGATGGACACTGAAGCTTTCTTT,CASSPPAMMDTEAFF
TRBJ2-2,TRBD1,TRBV10-3,TGTGCCATCAGTGATTACGACAGGGGGCGCACCGGGGAGCTGTTTTTT,CAISDYDRGRTGELFF
TRBJ2-2,.,TRBV6-5,TGTGCCAGCAGTCCGGGTCTCGCGTACACCGGGGAGCTGTTTTTT,CASSPGLAYTGELFF
TRBJ2-7,.,TRBV18,TGTGCCAGCTCTACGGGACACTCCTACGAGCAGTACTTC,CASSTGHSYEQYF
TRBJ2-7,TRBD2,TRBV5-4,TGTGCCAGCAGCTTCGCTAGCGGAAGAAATTCCTACGAGCAGTACTTC,CASSFASGRNSYEQYF
TRBJ1-2,TRBD1,TRBV2,TGTGCCAGCAGTGAAAAGGCAGGGGGTTATAGCTATGGCTACACCTTC,CASSEKAGGYSYGYTF
TRBJ1-1,TRBD1,TRBV29-1,TGCAGCGTTGACAAGGATGACAGGGGGAACACTGAAGCTTTCTTT,CSVDKDDRGNTEAFF
TRBJ2-1,.,TRBV19,TGTGCCAGTAGTACAGTCCTGGGCTATGTCAATGAGCAGTTCTTC,CASSTVLGYVNEQFF
TRBJ1-5,TRBD1,TRBV23-1,TGCGCCAGCAGTCAATGGGCAGGGGGCGACGGTCAGCCCCAGCATTTT,CASSQWAGGDGQPQHF
TRBJ2-3,TRBD1,TRBV6-1,TGTGCCAGCAGGCTCACAGGGGGCGGGACAGATACGCAGTATTTT,CASRLTGGGTDTQYF
TRBJ2-7,TRBD1,TRBV30,TGTGCCTGGAGGATAGGAGGACAGGGTCGGGTTGGCGAGCAGTACTTC,CAWRIGGQGRVGEQYF
TRBJ2-7,.,TRBV6-5,TGTGCCAGCAGACCGGACGGGACCTACGAGCAGTACTTC,CASRPDGTYEQYF
TRBJ1-1,TRBD1,TRBV19,TGTGCCAGTAGTATGCCAGGGGGCAGTAGGACTGAAGCTTTCTTT,CASSMPGGSRTEAFF
TRBJ1-1,TRBD1,TRBV6-6,TGTGCCAGCAGCCAGGGGGAAACTTTTGAAGCTTTCTTT,CASSQGETFEAFF
TRBJ2-7,.,TRBV5-4,TGTGCCAGCAGCCCGGTCAGGGGCGAGCAGTACTTC,CASSPVRGEQYF
TRBJ2-1,TRBD1,TRBV19,TGTGCCAGTAGCCCCGGGACAGGGGGTAGTAATGAGCAGTTCTTC,CASSPGTGGSNEQFF
TRBJ1-2,.,TRBV29-1,TGCAGCGTTGACTGGTCTCGGAACTATGGCTACACCTTC,CSVDWSRNYGYTF